The rows below give T cell receptor beta chains drawn from one sample of a study of beta chain features in type 1 diabetes. Libraries were prepared by immunoSEQ multiplex PCR; TCRdb keeps only in-frame clonotypes and omits some of them. The table lists around 600,000 clones, 9.5% to 15% of them singletons. The sequenced sample consisted of naive CD4+ T cells from blood. These TCRs come from a man younger than 40 with type 1 diabetes. Each CDR3 is given with its conserved first and last residue. D genes are given only for firm matches. A clone size is listed for some rows: how often the clone was seen (once, few, many), or a class if it is expanded.

len: 16
v_gene: TRBV5-1
j_gene: TRBJ1-4
abundance: few
d_gene: -
CDR3nt: TGCGCCAGCAGCGTGGTTCCTTTACAGATCGGGGAAAAACTGTTTTTT
CDR3aa: CASSVVPLQIGEKLFF

len: 12
v_gene: TRBV28
j_gene: TRBJ1-5
abundance: few
d_gene: -
CDR3nt: TGTGCCAGCCGCCACGGGTATCAGCCCCAGCATTTT
CDR3aa: CASRHGYQPQHF

len: 14
v_gene: TRBV28
j_gene: TRBJ1-3
abundance: few
d_gene: -
CDR3nt: TGTGCCAGCAGTTTGAGTTACTCTGGAAACACCATATATTTT
CDR3aa: CASSLSYSGNTIYF

len: 18
v_gene: TRBV19
j_gene: TRBJ2-1
abundance: -
d_gene: TRBD1
CDR3nt: TGTGCCAGTAGTACAATGACAGGGGGCCCAACATCCTACAATGAGCAGTTCTTC
CDR3aa: CASSTMTGGPTSYNEQFF

len: 13
v_gene: TRBV28
j_gene: TRBJ2-5
abundance: -
d_gene: TRBD1
CDR3nt: TGTGCCAGCAGGATGGACAGGTGGGAGACCCAGTACTTC
CDR3aa: CASRMDRWETQYF

len: 13
v_gene: TRBV10-2
j_gene: TRBJ1-5
abundance: -
d_gene: -
CDR3nt: TGCGCCAGCAGAGGAGGGGTCAATCAGCCCCAGCATTTT
CDR3aa: CASRGGVNQPQHF

len: 14
v_gene: TRBV7-8
j_gene: TRBJ2-7
abundance: -
d_gene: TRBD1
CDR3nt: TGTGCCAGCCGCCGGGACAGGAGCTCCTACGAGCAGTACTTC
CDR3aa: CASRRDRSSYEQYF

len: 15
v_gene: TRBV6-5
j_gene: TRBJ1-6
abundance: -
d_gene: -
CDR3nt: TGTGCCAGCAGTCCCCTCAAGGGAGGGGGTTCACCCCTCCACTTT
CDR3aa: CASSPLKGGGSPLHF

len: 15
v_gene: TRBV2
j_gene: TRBJ1-5
abundance: few
d_gene: TRBD1
CDR3nt: TGTGCCAGCAGCGGACAGGGGTTGAGAGATCAGCCCCAGCATTTT
CDR3aa: CASSGQGLRDQPQHF

len: 13
v_gene: TRBV5-4
j_gene: TRBJ2-5
abundance: -
d_gene: -
CDR3nt: TGTGCCAGCAGCGGGGGGAGCCAAGAGACCCAGTACTTC
CDR3aa: CASSGGSQETQYF

len: 14
v_gene: TRBV21-1
j_gene: TRBJ1-2
abundance: few
d_gene: -
CDR3nt: TGTGCCAGCCCTCGGGACAGGGGGCTAGGAGGCTACACCTTC
CDR3aa: CASPRDRGLGGYTF

len: 15
v_gene: TRBV9
j_gene: TRBJ1-6
abundance: -
d_gene: TRBD1
CDR3nt: TGTGCCAGCAGCGTAGTTGGGACAGGTGCTTCACCCCTCCACTTT
CDR3aa: CASSVVGTGASPLHF

len: 11
v_gene: TRBV7-3
j_gene: TRBJ1-3
abundance: few
d_gene: -
CDR3nt: TGTGCCAAACCTTCTGGAAACACCATATATTTT
CDR3aa: CAKPSGNTIYF

len: 12
v_gene: TRBV11-3
j_gene: TRBJ1-1
abundance: -
d_gene: -
CDR3nt: TGTGCCAGCAGCTTAGATCGCACTGAAGCTTTCTTT
CDR3aa: CASSLDRTEAFF

len: 14
v_gene: TRBV18
j_gene: TRBJ2-3
abundance: -
d_gene: -
CDR3nt: TGTGCCAGCTCACCACGAGGTGATATGGATACGCAGTATTTT
CDR3aa: CASSPRGDMDTQYF

len: 16
v_gene: TRBV7-8
j_gene: TRBJ1-3
abundance: -
d_gene: -
CDR3nt: TGTGCCAGCAGCTTTGAGCGGGGAATCTCTGGAAACACCATATATTTT
CDR3aa: CASSFERGISGNTIYF

len: 13
v_gene: TRBV4-3
j_gene: TRBJ1-2
abundance: few
d_gene: -
CDR3nt: TGCGCCAGCAGCCAAGAATCTCGAGGTGGCTACACCTTC
CDR3aa: CASSQESRGGYTF

len: 15
v_gene: TRBV7-2
j_gene: TRBJ2-2
abundance: -
d_gene: -
CDR3nt: TGTGCCAGCAGCTCCGGAAGCCCTTGGACCGGGGAGCTGTTTTTT
CDR3aa: CASSSGSPWTGELFF

len: 13
v_gene: TRBV14
j_gene: TRBJ1-5
abundance: -
d_gene: -
CDR3nt: TGTGCCAGCAGCCAAGACAGGGGTCAGCCCCAGCATTTT
CDR3aa: CASSQDRGQPQHF

len: 13
v_gene: TRBV29-1
j_gene: TRBJ1-2
abundance: -
d_gene: -
CDR3nt: TGCAGCGTTGAAGAGGGGGGCGGCTATGGCTACACCTTC
CDR3aa: CSVEEGGGYGYTF

len: 16
v_gene: TRBV7-9
j_gene: TRBJ2-2
abundance: few
d_gene: TRBD1
CDR3nt: TGTGCCAGCAGCCCTCGGGGACAGGGGGACACCGGGGAGCTGTTTTTT
CDR3aa: CASSPRGQGDTGELFF